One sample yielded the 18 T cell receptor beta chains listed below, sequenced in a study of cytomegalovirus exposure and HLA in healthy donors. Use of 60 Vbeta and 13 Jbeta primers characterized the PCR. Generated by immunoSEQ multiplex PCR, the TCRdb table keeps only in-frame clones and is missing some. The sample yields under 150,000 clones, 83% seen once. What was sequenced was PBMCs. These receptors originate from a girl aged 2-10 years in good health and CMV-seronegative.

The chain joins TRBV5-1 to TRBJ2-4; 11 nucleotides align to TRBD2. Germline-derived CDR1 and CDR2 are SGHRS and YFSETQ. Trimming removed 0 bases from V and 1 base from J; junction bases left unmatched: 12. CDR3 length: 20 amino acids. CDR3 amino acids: CASSLAQASGGRGAKNIQYF. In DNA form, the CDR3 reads TGCGCCAGCAGCTTGGCCCAAGCTAGCGGGGGGAGGGGGGCCAAAAACATTCAGTACTTC.

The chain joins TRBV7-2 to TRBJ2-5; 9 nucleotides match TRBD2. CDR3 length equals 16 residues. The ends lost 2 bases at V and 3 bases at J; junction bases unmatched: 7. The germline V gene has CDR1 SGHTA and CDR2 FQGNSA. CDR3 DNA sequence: TGTGCCAGCAGCTTAATGGGACTAGCCCAGAAAGAGACCCAGTACTTC. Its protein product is CASSLMGLAQKETQYF.

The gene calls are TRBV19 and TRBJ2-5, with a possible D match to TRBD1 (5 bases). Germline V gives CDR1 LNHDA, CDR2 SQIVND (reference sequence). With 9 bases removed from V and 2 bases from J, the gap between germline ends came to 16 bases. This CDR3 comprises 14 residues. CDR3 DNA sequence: TGTGCCAGGAAGGGGTCGGCAGGGCAAGAGACCCAGTACTTC. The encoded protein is CARKGSAGQETQYF. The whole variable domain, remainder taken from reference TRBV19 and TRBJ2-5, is DGGITQSPKYLFRKEGQNVTLSCEQNLNHDAMYWYRQDPGQGLRLIYYSQIVNDFQKGDIAEGYSVSREKKESFPLTVTSAQKNPTAFYLCARKGSAGQETQYFGPGTRLLVL.

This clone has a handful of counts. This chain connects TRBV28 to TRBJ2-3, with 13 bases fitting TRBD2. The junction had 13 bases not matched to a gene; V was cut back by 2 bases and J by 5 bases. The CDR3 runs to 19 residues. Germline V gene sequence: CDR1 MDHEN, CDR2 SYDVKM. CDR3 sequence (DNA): TGTGCCAGCAGTTTACCCCTCTCACTAGCGGGAGGGGAGCTAGATACGCAGTATTTT. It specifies CASSLPLSLAGGELDTQYF.

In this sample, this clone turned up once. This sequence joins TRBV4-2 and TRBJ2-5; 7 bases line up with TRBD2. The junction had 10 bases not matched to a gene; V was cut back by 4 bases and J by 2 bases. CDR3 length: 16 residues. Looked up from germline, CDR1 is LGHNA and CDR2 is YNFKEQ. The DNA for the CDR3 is TGTGCCAGCAGCCCACAGGACGGGGGGATACAAGAGACCCAGTACTTC. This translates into CASSPQDGGIQETQYF.

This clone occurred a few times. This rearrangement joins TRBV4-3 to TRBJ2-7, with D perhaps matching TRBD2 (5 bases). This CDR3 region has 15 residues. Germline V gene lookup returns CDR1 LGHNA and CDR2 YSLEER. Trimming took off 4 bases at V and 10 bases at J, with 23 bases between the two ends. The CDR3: CASSPGLVQGSDQYF. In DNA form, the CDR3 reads TGCGCCAGCAGCCCCGGGCTTGTCCAAGGTAGCGATCAGTACTTC.

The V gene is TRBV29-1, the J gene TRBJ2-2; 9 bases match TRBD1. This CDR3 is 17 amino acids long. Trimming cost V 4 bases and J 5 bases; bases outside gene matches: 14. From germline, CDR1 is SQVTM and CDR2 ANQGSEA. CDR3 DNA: TGCAGCGTTGGAGCAACAGGGGGCGTAGGGCATACCGGGGAGCTGTTTTTT. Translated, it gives CSVGATGGVGHTGELFF.

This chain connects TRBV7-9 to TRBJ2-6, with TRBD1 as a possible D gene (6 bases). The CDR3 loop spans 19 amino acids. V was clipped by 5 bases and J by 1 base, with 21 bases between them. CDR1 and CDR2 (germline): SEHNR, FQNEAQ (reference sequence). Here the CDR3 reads CASSDRRQGQGSGANVLTF. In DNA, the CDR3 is TGTGCCAGCAGCGATAGGAGGCAGGGGCAAGGGTCTGGGGCCAACGTCCTGACTTTC.

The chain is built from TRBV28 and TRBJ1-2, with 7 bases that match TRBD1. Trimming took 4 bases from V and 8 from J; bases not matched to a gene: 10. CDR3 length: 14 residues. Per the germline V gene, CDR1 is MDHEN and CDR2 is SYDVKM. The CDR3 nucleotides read TGTGCCAGCAGTTCCAACAGGGGAGGCGGCGGCTACACCTTC. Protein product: CASSSNRGGGGYTF.

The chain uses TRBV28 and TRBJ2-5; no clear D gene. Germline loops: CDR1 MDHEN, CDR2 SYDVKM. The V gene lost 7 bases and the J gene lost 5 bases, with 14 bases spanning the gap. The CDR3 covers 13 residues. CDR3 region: CASTPPNSETQYF. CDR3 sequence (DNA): TGTGCCAGCACCCCACCAAACTCGGAGACCCAGTACTTC.

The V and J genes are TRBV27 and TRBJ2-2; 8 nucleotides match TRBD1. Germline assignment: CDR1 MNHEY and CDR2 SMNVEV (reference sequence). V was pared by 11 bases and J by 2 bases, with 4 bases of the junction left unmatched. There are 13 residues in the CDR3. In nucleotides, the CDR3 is TGTGCCCGTGACAGGGGTAACACCGGGGAGCTGTTTTTT. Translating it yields CARDRGNTGELFF.

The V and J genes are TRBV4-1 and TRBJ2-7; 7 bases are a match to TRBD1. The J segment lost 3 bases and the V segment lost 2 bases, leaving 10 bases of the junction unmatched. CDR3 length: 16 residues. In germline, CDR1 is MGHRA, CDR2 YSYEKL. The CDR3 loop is CASSQWEAGGSYEQYF. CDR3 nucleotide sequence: TGCGCCAGCAGCCAATGGGAAGCAGGGGGAAGCTACGAGCAGTACTTC.

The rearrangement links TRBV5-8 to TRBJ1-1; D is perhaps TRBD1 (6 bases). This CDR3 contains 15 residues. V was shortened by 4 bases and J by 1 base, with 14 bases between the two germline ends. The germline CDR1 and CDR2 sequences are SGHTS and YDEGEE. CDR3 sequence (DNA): TGTGCCAGCAGCGCCGTGGGGGCGCCGAACACTGAAGCTTTCTTT. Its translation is CASSAVGAPNTEAFF.

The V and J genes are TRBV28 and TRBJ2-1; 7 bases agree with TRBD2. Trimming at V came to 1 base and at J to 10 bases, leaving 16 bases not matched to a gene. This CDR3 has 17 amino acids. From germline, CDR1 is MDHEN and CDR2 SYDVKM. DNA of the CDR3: TGTGCCAGCAGTTTATCCCCCGCGGGAGCGGGGCTGGGCGAGCAGTTCTTC. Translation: CASSLSPAGAGLGEQFF.

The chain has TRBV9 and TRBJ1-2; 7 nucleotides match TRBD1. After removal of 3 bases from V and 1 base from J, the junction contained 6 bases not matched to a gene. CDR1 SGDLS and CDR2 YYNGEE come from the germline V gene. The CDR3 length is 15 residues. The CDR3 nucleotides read TGTGCCAGCAGCGACCCACAGGGGCGTAACTATGGCTACACCTTC. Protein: CASSDPQGRNYGYTF. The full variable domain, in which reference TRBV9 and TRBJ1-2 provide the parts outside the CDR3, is DSGVTQTPKHLITATGQRVTLRCSPRSGDLSVYWYQQSLDQGLQFLIQYYNGEERAKGNILERFSAQQFPDLHSELNLSSLELGDSALYFCASSDPQGRNYGYTFGSGTRLTVV.

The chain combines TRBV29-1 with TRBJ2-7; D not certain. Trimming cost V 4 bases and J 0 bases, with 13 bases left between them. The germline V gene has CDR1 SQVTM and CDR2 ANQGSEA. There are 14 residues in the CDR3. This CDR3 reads CSVVSGHSSYEQYF. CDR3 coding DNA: TGCAGCGTTGTGTCAGGTCATAGCTCCTACGAGCAGTACTTC.

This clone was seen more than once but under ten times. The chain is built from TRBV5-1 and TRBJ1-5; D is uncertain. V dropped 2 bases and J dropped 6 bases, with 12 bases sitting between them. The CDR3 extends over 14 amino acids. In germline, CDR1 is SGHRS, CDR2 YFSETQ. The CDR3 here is CASSFAVGGQPQHF. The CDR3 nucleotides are TGCGCCAGCAGCTTTGCAGTTGGAGGTCAGCCCCAGCATTTT.

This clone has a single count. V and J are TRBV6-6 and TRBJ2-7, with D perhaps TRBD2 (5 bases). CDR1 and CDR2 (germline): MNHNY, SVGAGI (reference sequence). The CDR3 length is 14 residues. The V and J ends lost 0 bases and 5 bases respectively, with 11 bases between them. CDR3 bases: TGTGCCAGCAGTTACTCGACGGGGTTAGACGAGCAGTACTTC. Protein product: CASSYSTGLDEQYF.